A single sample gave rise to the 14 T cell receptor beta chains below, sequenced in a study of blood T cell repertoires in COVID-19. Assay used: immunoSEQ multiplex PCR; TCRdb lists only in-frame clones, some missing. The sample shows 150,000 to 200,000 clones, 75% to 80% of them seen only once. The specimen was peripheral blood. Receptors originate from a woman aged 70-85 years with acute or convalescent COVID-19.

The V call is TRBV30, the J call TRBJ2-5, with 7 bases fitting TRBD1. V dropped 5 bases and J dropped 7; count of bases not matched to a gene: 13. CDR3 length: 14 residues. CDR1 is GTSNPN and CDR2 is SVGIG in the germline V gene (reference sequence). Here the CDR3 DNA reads TGTGCCTGGCAAACAGGGGCCGCAAGCGGGACCCAGTACTTC. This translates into CAWQTGAASGTQYF.

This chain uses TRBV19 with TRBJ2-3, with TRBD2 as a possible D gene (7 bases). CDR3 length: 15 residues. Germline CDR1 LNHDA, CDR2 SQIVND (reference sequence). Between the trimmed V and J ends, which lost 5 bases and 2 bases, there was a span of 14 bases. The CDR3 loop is CASSLGRGPTDTQYF. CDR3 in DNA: TGTGCCAGTAGTTTGGGGCGGGGGCCCACAGATACGCAGTATTTT.

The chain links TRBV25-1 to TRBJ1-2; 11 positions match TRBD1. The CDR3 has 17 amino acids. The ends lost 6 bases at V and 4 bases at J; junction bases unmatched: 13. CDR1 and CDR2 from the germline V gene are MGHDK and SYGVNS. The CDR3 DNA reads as TGTGCCAGCAGGCCGACAGGGACAGGGGGTTTCGGCTATGGCTACACCTTC. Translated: CASRPTGTGGFGYGYTF.

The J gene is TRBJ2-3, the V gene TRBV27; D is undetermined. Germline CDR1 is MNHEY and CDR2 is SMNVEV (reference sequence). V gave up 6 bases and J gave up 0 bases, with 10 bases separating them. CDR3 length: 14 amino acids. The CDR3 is CASSHGASTDTQYF. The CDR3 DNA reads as TGTGCCAGCAGCCACGGTGCTAGCACAGATACGCAGTATTTT.

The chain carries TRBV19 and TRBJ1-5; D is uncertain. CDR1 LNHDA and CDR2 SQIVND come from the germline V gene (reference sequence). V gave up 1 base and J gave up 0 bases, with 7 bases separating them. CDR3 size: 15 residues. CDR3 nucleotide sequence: TGTGCCAGTAGTATAGCAGGTATTAGCAATCAGCCCCAGCATTTT. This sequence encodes CASSIAGISNQPQHF.

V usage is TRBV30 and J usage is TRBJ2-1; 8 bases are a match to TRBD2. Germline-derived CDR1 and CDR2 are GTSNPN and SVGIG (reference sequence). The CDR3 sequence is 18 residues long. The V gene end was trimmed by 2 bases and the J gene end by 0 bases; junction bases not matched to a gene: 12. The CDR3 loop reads CAWSLIAGYKSSYNEQFF. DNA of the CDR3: TGTGCCTGGAGTTTGATAGCGGGGTACAAAAGCTCCTACAATGAGCAGTTCTTC.

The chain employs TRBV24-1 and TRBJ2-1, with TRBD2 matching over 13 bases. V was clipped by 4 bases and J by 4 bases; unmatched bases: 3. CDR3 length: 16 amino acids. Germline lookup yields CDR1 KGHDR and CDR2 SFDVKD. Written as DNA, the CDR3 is TGTGCCACCAGTGACACTAGCGGGAGGGATTACAATGAGCAGTTCTTC. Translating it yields CATSDTSGRDYNEQFF.

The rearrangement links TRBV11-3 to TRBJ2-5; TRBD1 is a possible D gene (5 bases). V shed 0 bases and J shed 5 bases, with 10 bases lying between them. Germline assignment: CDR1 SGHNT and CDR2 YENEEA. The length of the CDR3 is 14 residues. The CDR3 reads CASSLDGAEETQYF. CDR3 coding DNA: TGTGCCAGCAGCTTAGATGGGGCCGAGGAGACCCAGTACTTC.

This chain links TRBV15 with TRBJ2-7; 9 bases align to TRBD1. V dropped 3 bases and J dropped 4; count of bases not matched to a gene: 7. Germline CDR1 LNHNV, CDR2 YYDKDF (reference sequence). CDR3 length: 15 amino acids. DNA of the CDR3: TGTGCCACCAGCAGGGCCGGGACAGGGATTTACGAGCAGTACTTC. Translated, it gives CATSRAGTGIYEQYF.

The CDR3 DNA sequence: TGTGCCAGCAGCTTTATCACAGGGAGCAATTCACCCCTCCACTTT. Its protein is CASSFITGSNSPLHF. J is TRBJ1-6 and V is TRBV5-5; D might be TRBD1 (6 bases). The CDR3 totals 15 residues. With 2 bases removed from V and 7 bases from J, the gap between germline ends came to 13 bases. Looked up from germline, CDR1 is SGHKS and CDR2 is YYEKEE (reference sequence).

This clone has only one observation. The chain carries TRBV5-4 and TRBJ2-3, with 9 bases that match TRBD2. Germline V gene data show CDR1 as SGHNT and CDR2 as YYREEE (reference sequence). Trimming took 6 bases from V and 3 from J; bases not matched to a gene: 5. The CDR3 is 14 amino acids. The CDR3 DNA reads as TGTGCCAGCACCCCGACTAGCGGAACAGATACGCAGTATTTT. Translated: CASTPTSGTDTQYF.

As DNA, the CDR3 is TGTGCCAGCAGCCAAGATAGGACAGGGGTATATGGCTACACCTTC. Its protein is CASSQDRTGVYGYTF. V is TRBV3-1 (or the pseudogene TRBV3-2) and J is TRBJ1-2; 9 bases align to TRBD1. Per germline, CDR1 LGHDT and CDR2 YNNKEL (reference sequence). The V gene end was trimmed by 0 bases and the J gene end by 5 bases; junction bases not matched to a gene: 4. The CDR3 extends over 15 amino acids.

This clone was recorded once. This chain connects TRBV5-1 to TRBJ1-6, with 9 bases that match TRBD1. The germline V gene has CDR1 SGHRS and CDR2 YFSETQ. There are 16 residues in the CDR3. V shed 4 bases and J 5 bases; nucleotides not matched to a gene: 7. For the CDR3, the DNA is TGCGCCAGCAGCCCAGGAAGGACAGGGGATAATTCACCCCTCCACTTT. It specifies CASSPGRTGDNSPLHF. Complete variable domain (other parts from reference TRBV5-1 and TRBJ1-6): KAGVTQTPRYLIKTRGQQVTLSCSPISGHRSVSWYQQTPGQGLQFLFEYFSETQRNKGNFPGRFSGRQFSNSRSEMNVSTLELGDSALYLCASSPGRTGDNSPLHFGNGTRLTVT.

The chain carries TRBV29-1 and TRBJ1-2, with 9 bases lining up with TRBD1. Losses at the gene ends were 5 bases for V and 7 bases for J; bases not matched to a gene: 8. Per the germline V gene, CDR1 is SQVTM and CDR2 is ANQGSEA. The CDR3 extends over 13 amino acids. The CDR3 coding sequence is TGCAGCGTTAGGACAGGGGCAGGGGTTGGCTACACCTTC. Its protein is CSVRTGAGVGYTF. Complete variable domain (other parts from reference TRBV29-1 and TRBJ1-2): SAVISQKPSRDICQRGTSLTIQCQVDSQVTMMFWYRQQPGQSLTLIATANQGSEATYESGFVIDKFPISRPNLTFSTLTVSNMSPEDSSIYLCSVRTGAGVGYTFGSGTRLTVV.